The sequence of this T cell receptor beta chain was determined in a study of cytomegalovirus exposure and HLA in healthy donors (dated by TCRdb to between 2016 and 2019). With regard to the full study: In an earlier analysis of fewer than 750 of the donors, approximately 300 Gb of sequence data and 90 million to 120 million unique TCR beta sequences from roughly 180 million T cells were reported. HLA typing covered class I and class II loci at four-digit resolution. Typing coverage varied by locus: roughly 620-630 donors for A, B, C, DRB1 and DQB1; approximately 500 for DQA1; 606 for DPA1; roughly 450 for DPB1. Donor age, sex, ethnicity and CMV serostatus were collected together with the repertoire data. Among about 370 genotyped donors of the cohort, an average of about 220,000 unique TCR beta nucleotide sequences was sequenced per donor, of which about 19% were non-productive. Of the approximately 400 genotyped donors, roughly 80% fell in the genetic ancestry cluster associated with self-reported Caucasian donors. To decide whether each TCR beta V gene segment behaved as functional or pseudogenic, an earlier analysis of approximately 620 of the donors relied on high-throughput TCR beta sequencing. Every discovery cohort repertoire had been produced on one sequencing platform. The T cell repertoires of roughly 660 subjects were profiled by immunosequencing and related to cytomegalovirus serostatus. Rather than drawing on any new phenotypic data, the later analysis identified candidate immune exposures from TCR beta sequences and the way those sequences occurred across donors. Roughly 300 gigabases of sequencing data and around 80 million unique TCR sequences made up an early release that covered over 550 HLA-typed donors. Besides the first cohort of around 700 subjects, a separate validation cohort made up of roughly 120 different subjects was used. About five DR-DQ haplotypes were handled as single units for association and clustering because linkage in the cohort was strong. A later analysis re-analyzed previously published TCR beta repertoires from approximately 700 donors and added high-resolution HLA genotyping to study TCR occurrence patterns. High-throughput TCR immunosequencing, statistical association of individual TCRs with disease status, and machine learning were combined to predict cytomegalovirus infection status. A later genetic analysis used genome-wide SNP genotypes for 398 of the 666 donors, treating that subset as a discovery cohort. The study aimed to test whether signatures of past pathogen exposure could be identified by cataloging public T cell receptors.

About this clone: The antigen it recognizes is unknown. Per-base quality was not reported, and no clone a single base away is much larger than it.

Including cysteine and phenylalanine, the CDR3 has 17 amino acids. Only the CDR3 DNA stays, 51 bases, in frame from base 1. The germline V gene encodes CDR1 SGHAT and CDR2 FQNNGV. At the junction V is shortened by 5 bases and J by 6 bases; bases outside the gene matches: 11. The cohort consisted of approximately 690 healthy bone marrow donors. All cohort members were sampled while nominally healthy, although unrecorded immune exposures were likely present. The donor was CMV seropositive and was included in the group of about 290 seropositive cohort members. Every donor gave a peripheral blood sample, and the peripheral blood mononuclear cells from that sample were used for TCR beta sequencing. The Qiagen DNeasy Blood Extraction Kit was used to extract genomic DNA from the blood cell samples. Receptors were amplified or captured by the immunoSEQ multiplex PCR assay. For the multiplex PCR, a mixture combining 60 forward primers for TCR Vbeta segments and 13 reverse primers for TCR Jbeta segments was used. A multiplex PCR assay on genomic DNA amplified the CDR3 region of rearranged TCR beta genes. The amplified TCR beta libraries were sequenced on the Illumina HiSeq System as 87-base-pair reads. On the study's bioinformatics: In a later analysis, some 80 million unique TCR beta chains were counted across the approximately 640 repertoires, and roughly 11 million of these chains were shared by at least two donors. Raw reads were error-corrected and collapsed into unique sequences with a nearest-neighbor algorithm that merged closely related sequences to remove PCR and sequencing errors. CDR3 sequences were aligned to IMGT reference sequences to assign V, D and J gene segments. For a sequence to be retained, a match of at least six nucleotides to both a V gene segment and a J gene segment was required. A rearrangement was called productive if the CDR3 had no stop codons and remained in frame with V and J, and every other rearrangement was called non-productive. CDR3 was defined by IMGT convention, running from the second conserved V-encoded cysteine to the conserved J-encoded phenylalanine. The earlier analysis of roughly 590 of the donors excluded any sequence lacking an unambiguous match to a single V gene segment. In an earlier analysis of a few hundred of the donors, V segments were called functional above 56.7% productive rearrangements and were called segregating when the between-donor standard deviation exceeded 5%. A statistical classification framework was developed to diagnose cytomegalovirus status using the catalog of TCR beta chain sequences. A later analysis assigned V and J genes by comparing TCR nucleotide sequences with IMGT/GENE-DB human TR gene sequences. In a later analysis, CDR3 sequences and most-parsimonious VDJ recombination scenarios were assigned using the TCRdist pipeline. In a later analysis, each TCR beta chain was defined by its CDR3 amino acid sequence together with its V-gene family, and reads lacking a unique V-gene family were excluded. In a later analysis, some 600 highly shared, low-generation-probability nucleotide sequences were removed to address suspected cross-contamination and a sequencing artifact. In a later analysis, a clonal expansion index was calculated for each public chain from normalized within-repertoire ranks of inferred template counts. In a later analysis, generation probabilities were computed using a VDJ recombination model fitted to out-of-frame rearrangements, and the results were checked against IGoR. In a later analysis, hypergeometric tests were used to score TCR-TCR, TCR-HLA and TCR-CMV co-occurrence, with a repertoire-size bias correction applied to TCR pairs. To estimate false discovery rates, a later analysis permuted the HLA or CMV assignments 20 times. A later analysis grouped co-occurring TCRs with DBSCAN, adding TCRdist sequence similarity when clustering within HLA-allele-positive subsets. For co-occurrence clustering, repertoires with fewer than 30,000 or more than 120,000 public chains were excluded, along with a handful of repertoires with anomalous nucleotide sharing. The immuneACCESS repertoire file appears here via TCRdb, limited to in-frame rearrangements. These files lack a portion of the clones; in checked studies, under half of the deficit traces to unresolved V genes, and the cause of the others is not known. V, J and clone size reflect that table, while D and trimming were determined from the DNA. The sample table records around 100,000 clones; around 82% of these occur just once. Of the sample, over 5% is held by the ten largest clones.

Findings and caveats that apply to the study as a whole: An earlier analysis of approximately 590 of the donors showed that most TCR beta V segments appeared in productive rearrangements either about 90% or about 30% of the time, which broadly matched IMGT annotations. Specific HLA alleles were associated with 15,000 to 20,000 TCR beta sequences at a false discovery rate of 0.05 in a later analysis. HLA typing was unavailable for some donors at each locus, so association tests used only the typed subset. CMV serostatus was the only immune exposure information available for the cohort. While some public TCRs were present in many individuals, most TCR sequences turned up only very rarely across donors. In a later analysis, HLA-associated TCR beta chains showed more clonal expansion and lower generation probabilities than non-associated chains that were equally common. Only TCR beta chains were sequenced in this cohort, and the absence of alpha or paired-chain data limited detectable features. In the study, approximately 160 TCR beta chains were listed as associated with cytomegalovirus. The authors suggested that the approach could potentially be generalized to other disease states and immunological phenotypes. Because counts were too low, fewer than 20 rarely observed V segments, including chromosome 9 orphons, were excluded from the earlier analysis of a few hundred of the donors. In a later analysis, several top co-occurrence clusters were reported to appear linked to parvovirus B19, influenza, CMV and Epstein-Barr virus. According to a later genetic analysis, donors in an Asian-associated ancestry cluster had fewer N-insertions in productive TCRs than the approximately 700-donor mean. Correlated functional status among segregating V segments might be attributable to linkage disequilibrium, but an unknown experimental factor could not be ruled out. Cytomegalovirus status was reported to be diagnosed by the classifier with high specificity and sensitivity in both the original and validation cohorts. A cluster of highly shared sequence variants was judged likely to be a technical artifact of the sequencing pipeline. V-gene and J-gene trimming of TCR beta chains was associated with a missense DCLRE1C variant in a later genetic analysis, and the association was replicated in an independent cohort. According to a later analysis, TCR association rates differed among HLA loci, with DRB1 alleles showing the most associated TCRs and HLA-C alleles showing the fewest. Some IMGT-functional V segments, including TRBV6-2 and TRBV6-3, could not be distinguished by the 87-base-pair reads and were therefore excluded. Most CMV-associated TCR beta chains appeared to be HLA-restricted in a later analysis, and the HLA associations seemed to be driven largely by CMV exposure. In vitro tests confirmed that a few of the cytomegalovirus-associated TCR beta chains recognize cytomegalovirus antigens. Sequencing depth was assumed to be roughly uniform across donors in the presence/absence analyses, though that assumption may not hold. When HLA alleles, especially DR and DQ, strongly co-occurred, TCR associations were difficult to assign to individual alleles. A further reported finding was that TCR beta sequences accurately predicted the HLA-A and HLA-B alleles for most subjects in the first cohort.

The sequenced sample consisted of PBMCs. The chain joins TRBV11-2 to TRBJ2-1, and 12 junctional nucleotides match TRBD2. The clonotype originates from a man aged 40-50 years in good health and CMV-seropositive. The DNA reads TGTGCCAGCAGCCCCCGACTAGCGGGAGCACTCGGCAATGAGCAGTTCTTC. Translation gives CASSPRLAGALGNEQFF.